The T cell receptor beta chain under discussion was sequenced for a study of chemoradiotherapy in HPV16-positive cancers. Study-wide background: Functional T-cell assays on two HPV16-positive patients' cells defined candidate HPV-specific clones and common TCR motifs. Study-level findings and limits: The functional HPV-specific definition rests on just a couple of HPV16-positive patients.

On this clone itself: What it binds is not known.

Germline-derived CDR1 and CDR2 are SGHRS and YFSETQ. This CDR3 contains 16 residues. The V and J ends lost 4 bases and 8 bases respectively, with 19 bases between them. Repeated repertoire sampling spanned the course of chemoradiotherapy. The data were produced by immunoSEQ multiplex PCR, yet TCRdb's version contains in-frame clones alone and is incomplete. The data hold about 19,000 clones, with roughly 80% observed a single time. The receptor's source is a human donor with HPV-associated anogenital cancer. This specimen consisted of blood, obtained from a patient who underwent chemoradiotherapy. This chain connects TRBV5-1 to TRBJ1-6; possibly TRBD1 for D (6 bases). CDR3 residues: CASSLSGVARDSPLHF. CDR3 DNA: TGCGCCAGCAGCCTATCAGGGGTCGCCCGGGATTCACCCCTCCACTTT.